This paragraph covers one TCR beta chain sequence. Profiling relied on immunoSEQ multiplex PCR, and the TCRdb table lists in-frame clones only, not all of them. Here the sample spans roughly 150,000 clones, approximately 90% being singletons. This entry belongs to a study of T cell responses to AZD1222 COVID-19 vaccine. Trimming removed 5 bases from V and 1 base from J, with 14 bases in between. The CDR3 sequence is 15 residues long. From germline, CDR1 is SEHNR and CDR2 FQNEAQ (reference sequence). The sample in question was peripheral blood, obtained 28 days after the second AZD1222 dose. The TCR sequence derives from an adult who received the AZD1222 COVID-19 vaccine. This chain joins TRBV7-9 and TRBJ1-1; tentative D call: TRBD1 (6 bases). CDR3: CASSNPGHQNTEAFF. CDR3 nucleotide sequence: TGTGCCAGCAGCAACCCGGGACACCAGAACACTGAAGCTTTCTTT.